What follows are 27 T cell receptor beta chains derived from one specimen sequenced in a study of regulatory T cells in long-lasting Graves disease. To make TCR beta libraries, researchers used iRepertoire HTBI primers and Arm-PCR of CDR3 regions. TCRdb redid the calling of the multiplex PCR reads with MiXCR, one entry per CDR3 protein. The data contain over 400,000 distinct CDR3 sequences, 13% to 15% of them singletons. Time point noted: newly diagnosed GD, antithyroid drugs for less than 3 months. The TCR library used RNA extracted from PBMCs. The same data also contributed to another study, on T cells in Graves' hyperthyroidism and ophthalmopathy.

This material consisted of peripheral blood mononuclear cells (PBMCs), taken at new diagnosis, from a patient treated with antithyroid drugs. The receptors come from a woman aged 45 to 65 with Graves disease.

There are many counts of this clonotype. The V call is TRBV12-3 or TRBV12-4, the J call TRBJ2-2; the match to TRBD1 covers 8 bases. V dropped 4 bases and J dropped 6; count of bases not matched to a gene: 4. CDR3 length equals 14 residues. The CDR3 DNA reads TGTGCCAGCAGTTCCAGGGGGCGGGCCGGGGAGCTGTTTTTT. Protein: CASSSRGRAGELFF.

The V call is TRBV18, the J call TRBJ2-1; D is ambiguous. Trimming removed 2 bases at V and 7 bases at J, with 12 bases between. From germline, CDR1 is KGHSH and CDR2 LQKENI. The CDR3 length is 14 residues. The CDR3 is CASSPGGPLNEQFF. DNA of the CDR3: TGTGCCAGCTCACCAGGTGGGCCTCTGAATGAGCAGTTCTTC.

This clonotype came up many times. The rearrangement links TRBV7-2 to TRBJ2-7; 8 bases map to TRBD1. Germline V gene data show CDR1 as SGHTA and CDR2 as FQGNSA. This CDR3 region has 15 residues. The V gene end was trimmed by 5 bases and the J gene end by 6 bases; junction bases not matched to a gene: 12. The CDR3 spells CASSVLGWTGPEQYF. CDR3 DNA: TGTGCCAGCAGCGTCTTAGGGTGGACAGGGCCCGAGCAGTACTTC.

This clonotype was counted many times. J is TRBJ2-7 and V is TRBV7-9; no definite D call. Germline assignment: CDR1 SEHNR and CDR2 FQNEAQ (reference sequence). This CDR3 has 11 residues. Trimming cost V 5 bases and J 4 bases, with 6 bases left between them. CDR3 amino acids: CASSGVYEQYF. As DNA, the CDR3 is TGTGCCAGCAGCGGCGTATACGAGCAGTACTTC.

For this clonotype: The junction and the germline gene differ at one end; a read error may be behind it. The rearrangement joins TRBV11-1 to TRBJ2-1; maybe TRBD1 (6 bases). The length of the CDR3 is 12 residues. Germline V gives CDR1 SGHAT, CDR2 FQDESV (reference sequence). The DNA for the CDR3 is TGTGCCAGCAGCTTAGAGGGGGTGGGAAAGCGCTTC. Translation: CASSLEGVGKRF.

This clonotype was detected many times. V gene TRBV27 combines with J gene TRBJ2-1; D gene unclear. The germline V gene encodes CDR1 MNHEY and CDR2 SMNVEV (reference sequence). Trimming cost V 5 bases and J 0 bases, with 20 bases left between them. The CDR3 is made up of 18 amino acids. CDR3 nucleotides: TGTGCCAGCAGTCCCTCCGTGACAAGCTTATACTCCTACAATGAGCAGTTCTTC. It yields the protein CASSPSVTSLYSYNEQFF.

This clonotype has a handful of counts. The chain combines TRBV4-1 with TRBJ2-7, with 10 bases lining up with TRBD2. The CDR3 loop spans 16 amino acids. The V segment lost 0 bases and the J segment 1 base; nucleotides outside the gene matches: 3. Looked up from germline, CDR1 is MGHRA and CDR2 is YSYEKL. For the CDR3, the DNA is TGCGCCAGCAGCCAAGACTTTAGCGGGAGGTCCTACGAGCAGTACTTC. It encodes CASSQDFSGRSYEQYF.

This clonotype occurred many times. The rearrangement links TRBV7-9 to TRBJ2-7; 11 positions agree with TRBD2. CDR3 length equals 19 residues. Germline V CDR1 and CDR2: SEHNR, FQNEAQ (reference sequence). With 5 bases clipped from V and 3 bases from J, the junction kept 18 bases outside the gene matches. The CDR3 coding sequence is TGTGCCAGCAGCGCTGGGACTAGCGGAAGAAGCAGAGCTTTCTACGAGCAGTACTTC. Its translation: CASSAGTSGRSRAFYEQYF.

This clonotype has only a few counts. The CDR3 nucleotides read TGTGCCACCAGTGATTTCGGACAGGGGCTCAACGAGCAGTACTTC. It codes for CATSDFGQGLNEQYF. The V and J genes are TRBV24-1 and TRBJ2-7, with 9 bases that match TRBD1. This CDR3 contains 15 residues. With 1 base clipped from V and 5 bases from J, the junction kept 5 bases outside the gene matches. Germline V gene lookup returns CDR1 KGHDR and CDR2 SFDVKD.

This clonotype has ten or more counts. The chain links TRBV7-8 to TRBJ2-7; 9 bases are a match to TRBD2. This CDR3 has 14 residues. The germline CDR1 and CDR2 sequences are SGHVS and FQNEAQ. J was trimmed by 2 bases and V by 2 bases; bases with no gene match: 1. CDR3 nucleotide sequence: TGTGCCAGCAGCTTAAGCGGGAGGCCCTACGAGCAGTACTTC. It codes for CASSLSGRPYEQYF.

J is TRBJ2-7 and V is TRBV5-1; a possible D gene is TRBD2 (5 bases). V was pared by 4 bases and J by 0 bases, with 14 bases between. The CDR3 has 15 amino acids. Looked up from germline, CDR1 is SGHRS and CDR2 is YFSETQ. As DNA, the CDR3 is TGCGCCAGCAGCCCCCTATCGGGGAGCTCCTACGAGCAGTACTTC. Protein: CASSPLSGSSYEQYF.

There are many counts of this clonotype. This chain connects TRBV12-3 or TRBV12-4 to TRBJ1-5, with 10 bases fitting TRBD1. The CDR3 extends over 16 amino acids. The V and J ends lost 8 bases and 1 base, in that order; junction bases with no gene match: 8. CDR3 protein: CASGGQGEGSNQPQHF. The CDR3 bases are TGTGCCAGCGGAGGACAGGGGGAAGGAAGCAATCAGCCCCAGCATTTT.

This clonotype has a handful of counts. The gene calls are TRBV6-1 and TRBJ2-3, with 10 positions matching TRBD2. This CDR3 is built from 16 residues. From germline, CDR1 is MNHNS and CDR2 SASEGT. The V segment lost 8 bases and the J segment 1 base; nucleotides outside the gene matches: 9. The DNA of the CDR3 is TGTGCCAGCTATCCGGGGCTAGCGGGAGGCACAGATACGCAGTATTTT. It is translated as CASYPGLAGGTDTQYF.

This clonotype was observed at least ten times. CDR3 nucleotide sequence: TGTGCCAGCAGCATCGGAGGGAGATACGAGCAGTACTTC. Translation gives CASSIGGRYEQYF. The genes are TRBV28 and TRBJ2-7; TRBD2 is a possible D gene (6 bases). Germline CDR1 is MDHEN and CDR2 is SYDVKM. Trimming stripped 6 bases from V and 4 bases from J, with 13 bases between. The CDR3 covers 13 residues.

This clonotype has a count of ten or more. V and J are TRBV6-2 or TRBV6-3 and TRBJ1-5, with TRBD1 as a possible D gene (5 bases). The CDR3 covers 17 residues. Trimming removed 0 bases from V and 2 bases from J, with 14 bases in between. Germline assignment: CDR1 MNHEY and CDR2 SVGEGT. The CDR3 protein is CASSYSMLPRGNQPQHF. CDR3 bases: TGTGCCAGCAGTTACTCGATGCTTCCCAGGGGCAATCAGCCCCAGCATTTT.

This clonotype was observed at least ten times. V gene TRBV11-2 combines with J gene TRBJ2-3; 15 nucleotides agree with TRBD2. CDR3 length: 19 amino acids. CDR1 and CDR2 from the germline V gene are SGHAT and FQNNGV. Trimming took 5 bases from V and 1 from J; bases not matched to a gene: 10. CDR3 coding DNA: TGTGCCAGCAGCAGCGGACTAGCGGGAGGGGGCGGTCGCACAGATACGCAGTATTTT. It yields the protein CASSSGLAGGGGRTDTQYF.

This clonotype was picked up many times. The CDR3 DNA reads TGTGCCAGCAGTGAAGCGCTTCGAGCCGGGGAGCTGTTTTTT. It is translated as CASSEALRAGELFF. This rearrangement joins TRBV2 to TRBJ2-2, with D unresolved. Germline V gene sequence: CDR1 SNHLY, CDR2 FYNNEI. This CDR3 comprises 14 residues. The V gene lost 0 bases and the J gene lost 6 bases, with 8 bases spanning the gap.

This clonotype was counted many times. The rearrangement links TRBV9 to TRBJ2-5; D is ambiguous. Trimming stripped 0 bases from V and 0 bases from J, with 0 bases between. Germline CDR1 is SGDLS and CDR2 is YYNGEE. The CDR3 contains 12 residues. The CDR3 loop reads CASSVDQETQYF. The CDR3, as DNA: TGTGCCAGCAGCGTAGACCAAGAGACCCAGTACTTC.

The CDR3 loop reads CASSQEGGTSGMETQYF. In nucleotides, the CDR3 is TGTGCCAGCAGCCAAGAGGGGGGGACTAGCGGGATGGAGACCCAGTACTTC. The chain couples TRBV4-2 to TRBJ2-5; 13 positions agree with TRBD2. Trimming removed 0 bases from V and 5 bases from J; junction bases left unmatched: 6. The CDR3 loop spans 17 amino acids. Per germline, CDR1 LGHNA and CDR2 YNFKEQ.

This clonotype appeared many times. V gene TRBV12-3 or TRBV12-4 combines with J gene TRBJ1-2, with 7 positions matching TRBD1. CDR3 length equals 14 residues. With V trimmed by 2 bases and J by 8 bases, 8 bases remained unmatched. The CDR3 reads CASSLLGRGYGYTF. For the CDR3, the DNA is TGTGCCAGCAGTTTATTGGGCAGGGGGTACGGCTACACCTTC.

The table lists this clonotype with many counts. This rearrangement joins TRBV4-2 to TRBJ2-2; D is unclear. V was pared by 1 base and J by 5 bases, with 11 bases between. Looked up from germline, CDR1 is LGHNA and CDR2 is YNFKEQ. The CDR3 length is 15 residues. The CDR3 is CASSQVSSVTGELFF. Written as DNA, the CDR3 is TGTGCCAGCAGCCAAGTTAGTTCCGTAACCGGGGAGCTGTTTTTT.

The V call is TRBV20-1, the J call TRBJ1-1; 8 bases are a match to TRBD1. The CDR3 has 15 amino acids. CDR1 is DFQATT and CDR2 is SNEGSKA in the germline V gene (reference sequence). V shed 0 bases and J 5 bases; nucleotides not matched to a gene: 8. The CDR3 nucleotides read TGCAGTGCTAGAGATCTGGCAGGGGGCTGGACTGAAGCTTTCTTT. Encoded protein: CSARDLAGGWTEAFF.

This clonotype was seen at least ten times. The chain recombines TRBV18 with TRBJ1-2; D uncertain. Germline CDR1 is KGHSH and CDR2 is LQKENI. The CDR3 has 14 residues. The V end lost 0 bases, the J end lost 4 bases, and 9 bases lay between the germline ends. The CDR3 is CASSPPAQTYGYTF. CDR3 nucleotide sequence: TGTGCCAGCTCACCACCGGCTCAGACCTATGGCTACACCTTC. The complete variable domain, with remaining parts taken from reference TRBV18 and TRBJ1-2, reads NAGVMQNPRHLVRRRGQEARLRCSPMKGHSHVYWYRQLPEEGLKFMVYLQKENIIDESGMPKERFSAEFPKEGPSILRIQQVVRGDSAAYFCASSPPAQTYGYTFGSGTRLTVV.

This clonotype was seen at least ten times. The CDR3 reads CASSENTGTGGVGYTF. The CDR3 DNA reads TGTGCCAGCAGTGAAAATACAGGGACAGGGGGCGTCGGCTACACCTTC. The rearrangement uses TRBV2 and TRBJ1-2, with 12 bases fitting TRBD1. The CDR3 has 16 amino acids. Germline V gene sequence: CDR1 SNHLY, CDR2 FYNNEI. V shed 2 bases and J 8 bases; nucleotides not matched to a gene: 9.

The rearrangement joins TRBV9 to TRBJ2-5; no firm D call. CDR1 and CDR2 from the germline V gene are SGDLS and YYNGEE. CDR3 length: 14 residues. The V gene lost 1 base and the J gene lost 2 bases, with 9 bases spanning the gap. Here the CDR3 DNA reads TGTGCCAGCAGCGTATCCGAGTTACAAGAGACCCAGTACTTC. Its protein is CASSVSELQETQYF.

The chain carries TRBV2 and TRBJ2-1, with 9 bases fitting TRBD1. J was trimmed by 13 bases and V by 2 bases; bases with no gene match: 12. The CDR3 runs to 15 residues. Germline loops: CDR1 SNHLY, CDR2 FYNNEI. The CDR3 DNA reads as TGTGCCAGCAGTGAATGGCCCGACAGGGGGATCGACCAGTTCTTC. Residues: CASSEWPDRGIDQFF.

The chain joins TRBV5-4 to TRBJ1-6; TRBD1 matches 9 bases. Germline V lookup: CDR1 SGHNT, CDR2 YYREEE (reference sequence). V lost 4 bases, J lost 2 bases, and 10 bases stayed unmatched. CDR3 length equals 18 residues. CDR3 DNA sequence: TGTGCCAGCAGCCCCTCCCGGGACAGGGTTGCCTATAATTCACCCCTCCACTTT. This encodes CASSPSRDRVAYNSPLHF.